This TCR beta chain originates from a study of long-term antiretroviral therapy in people with HIV. A remark on this clone: Its antigen is undetermined.

Sequencing relied on immunoSEQ assay v3.0, run at survey level. Repertoires were generated with immunoSEQ multiplex PCR, while TCRdb's copy carries only in-frame clones and drops some. This table has about 20,000 clones, around 92% appearing once. This CDR3 is 15 amino acids long. Germline V gene sequence: CDR1 SGDLS, CDR2 YYNGEE. With 0 bases clipped from V and 5 bases from J, the junction kept 8 bases outside the gene matches. Clinicians in the United States treated all participants with HIV. Findings and caveats of the study: Dominance of pre-ART expanded clones persisted, fluctuating and often declining after ART. Post-ART, diversity grew, though it stayed under transplant donor control levels.

The sequence was collected from a woman aged 45-65 years with HIV. V usage is TRBV9 and J usage is TRBJ2-7; TRBD1 matches at 7 bases. The sequencing here drew on unsorted PBMCs, taken 4.4 years after starting antiretroviral therapy. DNA of the CDR3: TGTGCCAGCAGCGTAGCTACGACAGGGACCCACGAGCAGTACTTC. Translation: CASSVATTGTHEQYF.